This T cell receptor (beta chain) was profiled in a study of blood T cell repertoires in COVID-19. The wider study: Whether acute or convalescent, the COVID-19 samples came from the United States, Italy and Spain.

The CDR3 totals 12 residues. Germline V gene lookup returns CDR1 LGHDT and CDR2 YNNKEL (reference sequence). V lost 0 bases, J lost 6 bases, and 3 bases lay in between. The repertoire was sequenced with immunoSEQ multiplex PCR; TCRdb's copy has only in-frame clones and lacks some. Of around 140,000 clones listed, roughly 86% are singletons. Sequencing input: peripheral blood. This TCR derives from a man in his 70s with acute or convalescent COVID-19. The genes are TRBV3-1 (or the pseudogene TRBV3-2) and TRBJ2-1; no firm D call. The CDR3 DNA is TGTGCCAGCAGCCAAGATCTCAATGAGCAGTTCTTC. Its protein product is CASSQDLNEQFF.